Below, 4 T cell receptor beta chains from the same sample are listed, as sequenced in a study of Graves' ophthalmopathy and Graves' hyperthyroidism. Transcripts of RNA were the source for amplifying TCR beta CDR3 regions. The first-round RT-PCR employed HTBI primers together with the Qiagen OneStep RT-PCR kit. A multiplex PCR was then performed as the second round. TCRdb independently ran MiXCR on the multiplex PCR reads; one entry per CDR3 protein. The sample has 500,000 to 700,000 distinct CDR3 sequences, 22% seen once. The specimen was peripheral blood. The receptors stem from a woman aged 18-29 years with stable Graves' hyperthyroidism. Some clones in this sample may be carry-over from other donors' samples.

This clonotype was seen at least ten times. The CDR3 sequence: CSVPGTDTEAFF. DNA for the CDR3: TGCAGCGTTCCAGGGACGGACACTGAAGCTTTCTTT. The V call is TRBV29-1, the J call TRBJ1-1, with D tentatively TRBD1 (5 bases). The CDR3 has 12 amino acids. V lost 5 bases and J lost 3, with 10 bases in between. The V gene's germline CDR1 is SQVTM and CDR2 ANQGSEA.

This clonotype was seen many times. J is TRBJ2-7 and V is TRBV7-2; 8 bases agree with TRBD2. CDR3 length: 12 amino acids. CDR1 SGHTA and CDR2 FQGNSA come from the germline V gene. Trimming removed 4 bases from V and 6 bases from J; junction bases left unmatched: 2. The CDR3 DNA reads TGTGCCAGCAGCTCCGGGACTAGCGAGCAGTACTTC. This translates into CASSSGTSEQYF.

This clonotype showed up many times. CDR3 protein: CASSSLAGGPWETQYF. The CDR3, as DNA: TGTGCCAGCAGCTCCCTAGCGGGAGGGCCTTGGGAGACCCAGTACTTC. This sequence joins TRBV11-2 and TRBJ2-5; TRBD2 aligns across 12 bases. Germline CDR1 reads SGHAT; CDR2 reads FQNNGV. There are 16 residues in the CDR3. V shed 4 bases, J shed 5 bases, and the junction held 8 bases outside the gene matches.

V gene TRBV12-3 or TRBV12-4 combines with J gene TRBJ2-4; D gene ambiguous. Between the trimmed V and J ends, which lost 0 bases and 1 base, there was a span of 13 bases. The CDR3 loop spans 17 amino acids. The CDR3 loop is CASSLAGVGMAKNIQYF. The CDR3 DNA sequence: TGTGCCAGCAGTTTAGCAGGCGTTGGGATGGCCAAAAACATTCAGTACTTC.